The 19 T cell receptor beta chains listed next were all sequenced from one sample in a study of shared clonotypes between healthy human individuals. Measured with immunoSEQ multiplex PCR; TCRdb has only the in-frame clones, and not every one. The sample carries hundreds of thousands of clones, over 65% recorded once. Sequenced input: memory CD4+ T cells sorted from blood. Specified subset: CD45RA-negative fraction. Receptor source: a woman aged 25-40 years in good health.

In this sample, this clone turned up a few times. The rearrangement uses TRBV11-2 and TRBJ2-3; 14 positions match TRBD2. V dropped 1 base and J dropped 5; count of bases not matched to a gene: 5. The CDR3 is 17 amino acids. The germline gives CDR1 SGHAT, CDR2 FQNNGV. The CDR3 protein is CASSLVGTSGSLDTQYF. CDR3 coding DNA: TGTGCCAGCAGCTTAGTAGGGACTAGCGGGAGTTTAGATACGCAGTATTTT.

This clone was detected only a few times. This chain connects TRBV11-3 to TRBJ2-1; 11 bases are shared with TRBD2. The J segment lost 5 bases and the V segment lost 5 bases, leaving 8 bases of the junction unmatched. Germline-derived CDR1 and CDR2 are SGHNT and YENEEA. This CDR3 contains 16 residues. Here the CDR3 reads CASSTTSGTLHNEQFF. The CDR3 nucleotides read TGTGCCAGCAGCACGACTAGCGGGACGCTCCACAATGAGCAGTTCTTC.

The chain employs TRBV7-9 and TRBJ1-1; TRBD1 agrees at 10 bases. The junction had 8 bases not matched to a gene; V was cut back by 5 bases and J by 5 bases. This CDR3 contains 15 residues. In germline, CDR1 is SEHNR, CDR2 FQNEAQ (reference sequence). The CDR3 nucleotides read TGTGCCAGCAGCGCTCCGGGACAGGGGTGGACTGAAGCTTTCTTT. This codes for CASSAPGQGWTEAFF.

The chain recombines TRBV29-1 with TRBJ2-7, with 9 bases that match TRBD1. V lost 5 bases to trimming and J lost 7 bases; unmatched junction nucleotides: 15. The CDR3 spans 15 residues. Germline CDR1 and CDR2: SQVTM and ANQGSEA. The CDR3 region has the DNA TGCAGCGTTATTGTAGGTGGGACAGGGTTAGCGGAGCAGTACTTC. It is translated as CSVIVGGTGLAEQYF.

The CDR3 region is CAWSQAGRSGGYTF. CDR3 bases: TGTGCCTGGTCCCAAGCAGGGAGGTCGGGCGGCTACACCTTC. The chain is built from TRBV30 and TRBJ1-2; possibly TRBD1 for D (5 bases). Germline lookup yields CDR1 GTSNPN and CDR2 SVGIG (reference sequence). The CDR3 runs 14 residues. The V end was cut by 5 bases, the J end by 8 bases, with 21 bases between. Full variable domain (outside the CDR3, taken from reference TRBV30 and TRBJ1-2): SQTIHQWPATLVQPVGSPLSLECTVEGTSNPNLYWYRQAAGRGLQLLFYSVGIGQISSEVPQNLSASRPQDRQFILSSKKLLLSDSGFYLCAWSQAGRSGGYTFGSGTRLTVV.

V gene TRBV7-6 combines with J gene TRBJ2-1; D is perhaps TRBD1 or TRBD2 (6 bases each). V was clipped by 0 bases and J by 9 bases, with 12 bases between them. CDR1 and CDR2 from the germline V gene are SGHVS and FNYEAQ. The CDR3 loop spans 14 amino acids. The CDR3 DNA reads TGTGCCAGCAGCTTAGCGCGAGAGGGGGGTGAGCAGTTCTTC. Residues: CASSLAREGGEQFF. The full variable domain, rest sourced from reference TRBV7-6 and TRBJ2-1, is GAGVSQSPRYKVTKRGQDVALRCDPISGHVSLYWYRQALGQGPEFLTYFNYEAQQDKSGLPNDRFSAERPEGSISTLTIQRTEQRDSAMYRCASSLAREGGEQFFGPGTRLTVL.

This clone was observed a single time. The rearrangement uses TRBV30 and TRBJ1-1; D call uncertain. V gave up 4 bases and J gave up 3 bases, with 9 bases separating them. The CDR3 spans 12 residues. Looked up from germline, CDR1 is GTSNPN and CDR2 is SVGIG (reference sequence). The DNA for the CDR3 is TGTGCCTGGACCCGCGCGGACACTGAAGCTTTCTTT. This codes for CAWTRADTEAFF.

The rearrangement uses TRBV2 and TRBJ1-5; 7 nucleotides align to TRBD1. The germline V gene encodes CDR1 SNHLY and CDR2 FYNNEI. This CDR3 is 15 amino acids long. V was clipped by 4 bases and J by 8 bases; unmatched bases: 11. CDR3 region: CASSVTGAVGKPQHF. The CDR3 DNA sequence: TGTGCCAGCAGTGTTACAGGGGCGGTGGGAAAGCCCCAGCATTTT.

The CDR3 protein is CASSVQSGTSGSETQYF. CDR3 nucleotides: TGCGCCAGCAGCGTCCAGTCCGGGACTAGCGGGAGCGAGACCCAGTACTTC. The rearrangement links TRBV5-1 to TRBJ2-5, with 14 nucleotides matching TRBD2. V lost 4 bases and J lost 5; bases outside the gene matches: 10. Germline values: CDR1 SGHRS, CDR2 YFSETQ. The CDR3 has 17 residues.

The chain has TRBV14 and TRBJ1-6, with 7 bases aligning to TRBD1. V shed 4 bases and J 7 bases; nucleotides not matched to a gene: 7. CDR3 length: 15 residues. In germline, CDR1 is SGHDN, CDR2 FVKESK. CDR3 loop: CASSRTGTDNSPLHF. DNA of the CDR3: TGTGCCAGCAGCCGGACCGGGACAGACAATTCACCCCTCCACTTT. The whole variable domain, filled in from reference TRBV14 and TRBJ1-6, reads EAGVTQFPSHSVIEKGQTVTLRCDPISGHDNLYWYRRVMGKEIKFLLHFVKESKQDESGMPNNRFLAERTGGTYSTLKVQPAELEDSGVYFCASSRTGTDNSPLHFGNGTRLTVT.

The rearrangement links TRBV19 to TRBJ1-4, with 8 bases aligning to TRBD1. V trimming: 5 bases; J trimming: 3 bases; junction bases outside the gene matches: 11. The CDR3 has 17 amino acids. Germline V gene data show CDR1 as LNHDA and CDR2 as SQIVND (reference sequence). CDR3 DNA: TGTGCCAGTAGTTCTGGCAGGGGGCTTCTGGCTAATGAAAAACTGTTTTTT. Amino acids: CASSSGRGLLANEKLFF. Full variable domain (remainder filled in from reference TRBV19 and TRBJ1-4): DGGITQSPKYLFRKEGQNVTLSCEQNLNHDAMYWYRQDPGQGLRLIYYSQIVNDFQKGDIAEGYSVSREKKESFPLTVTSAQKNPTAFYLCASSSGRGLLANEKLFFGSGTQLSVL.

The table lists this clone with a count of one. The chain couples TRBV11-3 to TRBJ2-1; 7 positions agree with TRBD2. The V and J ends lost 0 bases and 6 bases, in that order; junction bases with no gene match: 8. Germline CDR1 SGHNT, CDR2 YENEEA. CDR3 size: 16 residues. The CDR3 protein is CASSLDSQGGFNEQFF. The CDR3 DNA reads TGTGCCAGCAGCTTAGATTCGCAGGGAGGGTTCAATGAGCAGTTCTTC.

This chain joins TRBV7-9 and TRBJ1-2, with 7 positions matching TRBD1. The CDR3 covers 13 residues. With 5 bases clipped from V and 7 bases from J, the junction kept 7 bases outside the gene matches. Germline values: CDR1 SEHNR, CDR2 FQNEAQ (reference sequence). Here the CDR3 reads CASSPPTGSGYTF. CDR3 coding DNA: TGTGCCAGCAGCCCACCGACAGGGAGTGGCTACACCTTC.

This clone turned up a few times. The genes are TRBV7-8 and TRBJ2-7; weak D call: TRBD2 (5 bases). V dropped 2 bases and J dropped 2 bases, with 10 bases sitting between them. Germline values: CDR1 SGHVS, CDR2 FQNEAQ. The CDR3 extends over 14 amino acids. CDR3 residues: CASSLSGGAYEQYF. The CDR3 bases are TGTGCCAGCAGCTTAAGCGGCGGTGCCTACGAGCAGTACTTC.

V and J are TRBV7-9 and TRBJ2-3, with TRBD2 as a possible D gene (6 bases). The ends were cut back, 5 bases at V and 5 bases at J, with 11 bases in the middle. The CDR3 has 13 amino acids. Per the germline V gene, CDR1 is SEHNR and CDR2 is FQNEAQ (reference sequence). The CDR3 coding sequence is TGTGCCAGCAGCCCGGTCGGGGGAGATACGCAGTATTTT. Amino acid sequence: CASSPVGGDTQYF. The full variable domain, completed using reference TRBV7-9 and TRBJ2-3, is DTGVSQNPRHKITKRGQNVTFRCDPISEHNRLYWYRQTLGQGPEFLTYFQNEAQLEKSRLLSDRFSAERPKGSFSTLEIQRTEQGDSAMYLCASSPVGGDTQYFGPGTRLTVL.

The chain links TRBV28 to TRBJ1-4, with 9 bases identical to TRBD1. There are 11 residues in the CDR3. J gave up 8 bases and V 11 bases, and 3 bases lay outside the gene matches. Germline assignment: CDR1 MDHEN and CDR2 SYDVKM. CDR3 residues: CAGQGREKLFF. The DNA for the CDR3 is TGTGCCGGACAGGGGCGGGAAAAACTGTTTTTT.

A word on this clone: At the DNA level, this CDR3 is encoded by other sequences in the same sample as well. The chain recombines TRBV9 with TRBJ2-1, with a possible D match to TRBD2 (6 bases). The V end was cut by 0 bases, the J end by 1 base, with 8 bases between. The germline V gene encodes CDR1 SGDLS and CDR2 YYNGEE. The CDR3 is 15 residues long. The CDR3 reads CASSVGGTSYNEQFF. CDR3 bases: TGTGCCAGCAGCGTAGGGGGGACTTCCTACAATGAGCAGTTCTTC.

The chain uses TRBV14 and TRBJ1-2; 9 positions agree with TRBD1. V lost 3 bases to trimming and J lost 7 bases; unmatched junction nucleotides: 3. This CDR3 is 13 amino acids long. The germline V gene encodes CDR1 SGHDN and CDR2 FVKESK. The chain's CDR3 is CASSHRTGAGYTF. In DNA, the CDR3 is TGTGCCAGCAGCCACCGGACAGGGGCTGGCTACACCTTC.

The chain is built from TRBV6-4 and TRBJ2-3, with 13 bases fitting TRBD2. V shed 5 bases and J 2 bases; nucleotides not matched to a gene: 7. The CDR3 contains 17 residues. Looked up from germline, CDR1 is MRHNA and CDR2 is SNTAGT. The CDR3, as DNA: TGTGCCAGCAGTAGCGGGACTAGCGGGACCCACACAGATACGCAGTATTTT. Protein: CASSSGTSGTHTDTQYF.